This T cell receptor beta chain was recorded in a study of PD-1 blockade in classical Hodgkin lymphoma. As for the study in general: Patients got intravenous nivolumab 3 mg/kg every 2 weeks.

V lost 0 bases to trimming and J lost 5 bases; unmatched junction nucleotides: 14. The CDR3 extends over 19 amino acids. The V gene's germline CDR1 is SGHTA and CDR2 FQGTGA. Each patient's relapse followed autologous stem cell transplantation, and brentuximab vedotin exposure varied. Patients' outcomes at their best amounted to complete response, partial response or progressive disease. Overall study results and limits: Why the repertoires differ is still unclear, perhaps disease activity or prior therapy.

Concerning this clone: The target antigen is unknown.

Data came from immunoSEQ multiplex PCR; TCRdb stores just in-frame clones and leaves some out. The repertoire consists of about 66,000 clones, with 71% occurring once and the leading ten covering over 7.5%. This chain joins TRBV7-3 and TRBJ2-2; TRBD1 matches 8 bases. Specimen: peripheral blood mononuclear cells (PBMCs), collected before the second cycle of nivolumab. This receptor was obtained from a human donor with classical Hodgkin lymphoma. Here the CDR3 DNA reads TGTGCCAGCAGCTTAACCCCGGACAGGGATTTAGGCCCAACCGGGGAGCTGTTTTTT. It yields the protein CASSLTPDRDLGPTGELFF.